The rows below give T cell receptor beta chains drawn from one sample of a study of blood T cell repertoires in COVID-19. Libraries were prepared by immunoSEQ multiplex PCR; TCRdb keeps only in-frame clonotypes and omits some of them. The sample records some 87,000 clones, around 92% being singletons. Sequences were obtained from peripheral blood. The receptors stem from an older woman with active COVID-19. The conserved cysteine and the conserved F or W are not part of the CDR3 here. Each record gives: CDR3 protein, V gene.

CDR3 protein: ATGRQTGDTSEAF; V gene: TRBV15
CDR3 protein: ASSLGGQGYYEQY; V gene: TRBV11-2
CDR3 protein: SVNRDGTEAF; V gene: TRBV29-1
CDR3 protein: ASSFVSASGRAYPRTQY; V gene: TRBV28
CDR3 protein: ASTLRTGRLGDEQF; V gene: TRBV19
CDR3 protein: ASSQSRGGSTDTQY; V gene: TRBV4-3
CDR3 protein: ASSPGAAYSNQPQH; V gene: TRBV18
CDR3 protein: ATSDMGLAGVETQY; V gene: TRBV24-1
CDR3 protein: ASSQGPTGNNEQF; V gene: TRBV3-1/TRBV3-2
CDR3 protein: ASTRGQGNSPLH; V gene: TRBV6-5
CDR3 protein: ASSQDSSGRGEQY; V gene: TRBV4-2
CDR3 protein: ASSFKSGSGTGELF; V gene: TRBV19
CDR3 protein: ASSDRTSGGFQETQY; V gene: TRBV19
CDR3 protein: ASSLRTSLGSEQY; V gene: TRBV7-2
CDR3 protein: ASSQDSEGYEQY; V gene: TRBV4-1
CDR3 protein: ASSQAGYTTEAF; V gene: TRBV14
CDR3 protein: SVELAAYNEQF; V gene: TRBV29-1
CDR3 protein: ASSLTSGPSYEQY; V gene: TRBV6-2/TRBV6-3
CDR3 protein: ASTGGLLNYGYT; V gene: TRBV6-4
CDR3 protein: ASSASDSLIAKNIQY; V gene: TRBV28
CDR3 protein: ASSELAGGQETQY; V gene: TRBV2
CDR3 protein: ASSLDGTKNQPQH; V gene: TRBV5-1
CDR3 protein: ATSDPGRDNYGYT; V gene: TRBV24-1
CDR3 protein: ASSLERQALETQY; V gene: TRBV7-8
CDR3 protein: ATSRNAGQGNQPQH; V gene: TRBV15
CDR3 protein: ASSLVGDRGSETQY; V gene: TRBV7-9
CDR3 protein: ASRIDTLETQY; V gene: TRBV12-3/TRBV12-4
CDR3 protein: ASSQDGANEQF; V gene: TRBV4-1
CDR3 protein: ASSPTFGRDYEQY; V gene: TRBV7-8
CDR3 protein: ASSGQGGSTEAF; V gene: TRBV5-1
CDR3 protein: ASSFGGGTGAYEQY; V gene: TRBV27
CDR3 protein: ATSRDRETGLYLSEQY; V gene: TRBV15
CDR3 protein: ASNKGLAGSGNTIY; V gene: TRBV28
CDR3 protein: ASSVPPPRPSYNEQF; V gene: TRBV19